Following are 17 T cell receptor beta chains from one sample sequenced in a study of response to subunit inactivated influenza vaccine. TCRdb re-called the RT-PCR reads through MiXCR, storing one row per CDR3 protein. The sample lists about 190,000 distinct CDR3 sequences, around 14% seen once, with about a quarter in the top ten. The source material was CD8+ T cells sorted from PBMCs, sampled roughly 5 days after vaccination. The receptors shown here come from a man aged 50 to 59 who received an inactivated influenza vaccine.

The chain links TRBV29-1 to TRBJ1-2; D might be TRBD1 (5 bases). This CDR3 contains 12 residues. The V end was cut by 3 bases, the J end by 6 bases, with 11 bases between. Germline V gene lookup returns CDR1 SQVTM and CDR2 ANQGSEA. As DNA, the CDR3 is TGCAGCGTTGAGTCCAGGGAAAATGGCTACACCTTC. This sequence encodes CSVESRENGYTF.

This chain links TRBV5-1 with TRBJ2-7; D assignment may be TRBD1 or TRBD2 (7 bases each). This CDR3 has 17 amino acids. V was shortened by 4 bases and J by 2 bases, with 22 bases between the two germline ends. The V gene's germline CDR1 is SGHRS and CDR2 YFSETQ. The DNA of the CDR3 is TGCGCCAGCAGCACTCGACAGGGAGGGATCTTAACCTACGAGCAGTACTTC. It encodes CASSTRQGGILTYEQYF. The variable domain in full, with the rest retrieved from reference TRBV5-1 and TRBJ2-7, is KAGVTQTPRYLIKTRGQQVTLSCSPISGHRSVSWYQQTPGQGLQFLFEYFSETQRNKGNFPGRFSGRQFSNSRSEMNVSTLELGDSALYLCASSTRQGGILTYEQYFGPGTRLTVT.

A few counts support this clonotype. The genes are TRBV29-1 and TRBJ2-1; D uncertain. The CDR3 has 13 residues. Germline V gene sequence: CDR1 SQVTM, CDR2 ANQGSEA. Trimming stripped 7 bases from V and 4 bases from J, with 14 bases between. The CDR3 spells CSGEDGTYNEQFF. CDR3 nucleotides: TGCAGCGGCGAGGACGGAACATACAATGAGCAGTTCTTC.

V and J are TRBV6-6 and TRBJ1-2; no clear D gene. The CDR3 covers 13 residues. Germline V gene data show CDR1 as MNHNY and CDR2 as SVGAGI (reference sequence). The V end was cut by 3 bases, the J end by 6 bases, with 11 bases between. For the CDR3, the DNA is TGTGCCAGCAGTTATAACTGGGTCAATGGCTACACCTTC. As protein: CASSYNWVNGYTF.

Only a few counts were recorded for this clonotype. The gene calls are TRBV28 and TRBJ1-5, with 9 bases fitting TRBD1. The CDR3 totals 18 residues. Germline CDR1 is MDHEN and CDR2 is SYDVKM. V shed 5 bases, J shed 2 bases, and the junction held 13 bases outside the gene matches. The CDR3 DNA reads TGTGCCAGCAGTCACCCGGGACAGGGTCGCTACGGCAATCAGCCCCAGCATTTT. Its protein is CASSHPGQGRYGNQPQHF.

This chain uses TRBV5-1 with TRBJ2-7; D gene uncertain. Deletions cut 9 bases from V and 9 bases from J, with 16 bases between. The CDR3 is 11 residues long. Germline V lookup: CDR1 SGHRS, CDR2 YFSETQ. The CDR3 region is CAIRPGPTQYF. CDR3 in DNA: TGCGCCATCAGACCCGGACCGACGCAGTACTTC.

This clonotype was counted a few times. The gene calls are TRBV6-2 or TRBV6-3 and TRBJ2-4, with TRBD2 matching 7 bases. Losses at the gene ends were 0 bases for V and 16 bases for J; bases not matched to a gene: 6. This CDR3 has 12 residues. Germline V gives CDR1 MNHEY, CDR2 SVGEGT. CDR3 nucleotides: TGTGCCAGCAGTTACTCAGGACTAGAGAGTTACTTC. This sequence encodes CASSYSGLESYF.

This clonotype has just a few counts. The chain employs TRBV5-5 and TRBJ2-7; tentative D call: TRBD2 (5 bases). The ends were cut back, 0 bases at V and 7 bases at J, with 17 bases in the middle. CDR3 length: 15 residues. The germline gives CDR1 SGHKS, CDR2 YYEKEE (reference sequence). CDR3 in amino acids: CASSLASGSLREQYF. In DNA, the CDR3 is TGTGCCAGCAGCTTGGCTTCGGGGTCTCTTCGGGAGCAGTACTTC.

The genes are TRBV7-2 and TRBJ2-3; the match to TRBD2 covers 15 bases. The germline V gene has CDR1 SGHTA and CDR2 FQGNSA. The junction had 12 bases not matched to a gene; V was cut back by 0 bases and J by 2 bases. The CDR3 spans 21 residues. The DNA for the CDR3 is TGTGCCAGCAGCTTAGCTGGGACTAGCGGGAGGCCCACCATACACACAGATACGCAGTATTTT. Its translation is CASSLAGTSGRPTIHTDTQYF.

This clonotype was seen more than once but under ten times. The chain has TRBV30 and TRBJ2-1; TRBD1 is a possible D gene (5 bases). Trimming took off 0 bases at V and 4 bases at J, with 10 bases between the two ends. Germline loops: CDR1 GTSNPN, CDR2 SVGIG (reference sequence). The CDR3 consists of 14 residues. The CDR3 here is CAWSVGALYNEQFF. In nucleotides, the CDR3 is TGTGCCTGGAGTGTAGGGGCCCTTTACAATGAGCAGTTCTTC.

This clonotype occurred a few times. The V call is TRBV28, the J call TRBJ2-7; D tentatively fits TRBD1 or TRBD2 (5 bases each). The CDR3 extends over 17 amino acids. V lost 5 bases and J lost 3, with 23 bases in between. The germline V gene has CDR1 MDHEN and CDR2 SYDVKM. DNA for the CDR3: TGTGCCAGCAGTGTATCCCGAGGGGTGCCACTCGTCTACGAGCAGTACTTC. Residues: CASSVSRGVPLVYEQYF.

The chain links TRBV28 to TRBJ2-7, with 9 bases aligning to TRBD2. Germline loops: CDR1 MDHEN, CDR2 SYDVKM. The CDR3 contains 22 residues. The junction had 22 bases not matched to a gene; V was cut back by 1 base and J by 0 bases. CDR3 amino acids: CASSLFLGSEGSGRVSSYEQYF. DNA of the CDR3: TGTGCCAGCAGTTTATTCTTGGGGTCGGAAGGTAGCGGGAGAGTTAGCTCCTACGAGCAGTACTTC. The whole variable domain, filled in from reference TRBV28 and TRBJ2-7, reads DVKVTQSSRYLVKRTGEKVFLECVQDMDHENMFWYRQDPGLGLRLIYFSYDVKMKEKGDIPEGYSVSREKKERFSLILESASTNQTSMYLCASSLFLGSEGSGRVSSYEQYFGPGTRLTVT.

In its sample, this clonotype was seen a few times. J is TRBJ2-5 and V is TRBV12-5; possibly TRBD1 for D (5 bases). Germline CDR1 is LGHNT and CDR2 is FRNRAP. With 0 bases removed from V and 4 bases from J, the gap between germline ends came to 15 bases. CDR3 length: 16 residues. CDR3 nucleotides: TGTGCTAGTGGTTTGGTAGATCAGCAGGGCGGAGAGACCCAGTACTTC. Amino acids: CASGLVDQQGGETQYF.

This chain connects TRBV7-9 to TRBJ2-7, with 10 bases lining up with TRBD2. The CDR3 extends over 17 amino acids. Trimming took 0 bases from V and 1 from J; bases not matched to a gene: 6. Germline-derived CDR1 and CDR2 are SEHNR and FQNEAQ (reference sequence). The CDR3 spells CASSLAASGSTSYEQYF. The CDR3, as DNA: TGTGCCAGCAGCTTAGCGGCTAGCGGGAGTACGTCCTACGAGCAGTACTTC.

This clonotype was seen only a few times. The chain employs TRBV4-1 and TRBJ2-7, with 7 bases aligning to TRBD1. The germline V gene encodes CDR1 MGHRA and CDR2 YSYEKL. The V gene end was trimmed by 2 bases and the J gene end by 2 bases; junction bases not matched to a gene: 9. The CDR3 is 16 residues long. In DNA form, the CDR3 reads TGCGCCAGCAGCCAATCCCCCGGGACAGCTACCTACGAGCAGTACTTC. Translated: CASSQSPGTATYEQYF.

The V gene is TRBV24-1, the J gene TRBJ2-2, with D possibly matching TRBD1 (6 bases). V lost 9 bases and J 0 bases, leaving 13 bases between the germline ends. CDR3 size: 15 residues. Germline values: CDR1 KGHDR, CDR2 SFDVKD. The CDR3 spells CATSAGTTNTGELFF. The DNA of the CDR3 is TGTGCCACCTCTGCCGGGACAACGAACACCGGGGAGCTGTTTTTT.

Only a few counts were recorded for this clonotype. The chain joins TRBV10-2 to TRBJ2-7, with TRBD1 matching over 7 bases. Germline V gene data show CDR1 as WSHSY and CDR2 as SAAADI. V lost 0 bases, J lost 2 bases, and 7 bases stayed unmatched. This CDR3 comprises 16 residues. This CDR3 is CASSESRGLQTYEQYF. Here the CDR3 DNA reads TGCGCCAGCAGTGAGTCGAGGGGGCTTCAGACCTACGAGCAGTACTTC.